These 20 T cell receptor beta chains originate from one sample sequenced in a study of radiotherapy plus CTLA-4 blockade in lung cancer. The assay was immunoSEQ multiplex PCR, and TCRdb's table has in-frame clones only and misses some. The sample lists some 110,000 clones; about 84% were seen once. Sample: peripheral blood, taken from a patient treated with radiotherapy plus ipilimumab. These receptors originate from a human donor with non-small cell lung cancer that progressed on radiotherapy plus ipilimumab. Some clones in this sample may be carry-over from other donors' samples.

The chain couples TRBV11-3 to TRBJ2-7, with 7 bases that match TRBD1. Germline V gene lookup returns CDR1 SGHNT and CDR2 YENEEA. Unmatched junction bases numbered 4, after V lost 1 base and J lost 1 base. CDR3 size: 15 residues. CDR3 coding DNA: TGTGCCAGCAGCTTAGCCACAGGGGTATCCTACGAGCAGTACTTC. Amino acids: CASSLATGVSYEQYF. The whole variable domain, remainder taken from reference TRBV11-3 and TRBJ2-7, is EAGVVQSPRYKIIEKKQPVAFWCNPISGHNTLYWYLQNLGQGPELLIRYENEEAVDDSQLPKDRFSAERLKGVDSTLKIQPAELGDSAVYLCASSLATGVSYEQYFGPGTRLTVT.

The J gene is TRBJ1-1, the V gene TRBV9; D ambiguous. Trimming took 2 bases from V and 4 from J, leaving 9 bases between them. From germline, CDR1 is SGDLS and CDR2 YYNGEE. There are 13 residues in the CDR3. CDR3 DNA sequence: TGTGCCAGCAGCGTGGGGAGAGGCACTGAAGCTTTCTTT. Protein sequence: CASSVGRGTEAFF.

This rearrangement joins TRBV28 to TRBJ2-7; 7 nucleotides match TRBD2. Trimming cost V 7 bases and J 3 bases; bases outside gene matches: 9. This CDR3 contains 14 residues. CDR1 and CDR2 from the germline V gene are MDHEN and SYDVKM. The CDR3 protein is CASTLGEGNYEQYF. CDR3 DNA sequence: TGTGCCAGCACTCTGGGGGAGGGTAACTACGAGCAGTACTTC.

The V call is TRBV7-8, the J call TRBJ2-3; weak D call: TRBD2 (6 bases). This CDR3 contains 15 residues. Germline CDR1 reads SGHVS; CDR2 reads FQNEAQ. V dropped 4 bases and J dropped 0 bases, with 11 bases sitting between them. Here the CDR3 reads CASSSPGLSTDTQYF. The CDR3 DNA reads as TGTGCCAGCAGCTCCCCGGGACTTAGCACAGATACGCAGTATTTT. The full variable domain, with the rest looked up from reference TRBV7-8 and TRBJ2-3, is GAGVSQSPRYKVAKRGQDVALRCDPISGHVSLFWYQQALGQGPEFLTYFQNEAQLDKSGLPSDRFFAERPEGSVSTLKIQRTQQEDSAVYLCASSSPGLSTDTQYFGPGTRLTVL.

The chain is built from TRBV5-1 and TRBJ2-1, with D unresolved. The ends were cut back, 1 base at V and 5 bases at J, with 10 bases in the middle. CDR1 and CDR2 from the germline V gene are SGHRS and YFSETQ. The CDR3 has 14 amino acids. The CDR3: CASSLQGRDNEQFF. In DNA, the CDR3 is TGCGCCAGCAGCTTGCAAGGCAGAGACAATGAGCAGTTCTTC.

This chain joins TRBV9 and TRBJ2-1; no clear D gene. V gave up 5 bases and J gave up 0 bases, with 12 bases separating them. This CDR3 has 15 residues. Germline values: CDR1 SGDLS, CDR2 YYNGEE. The CDR3 region is CASSVMANSYNEQFF. CDR3 in DNA: TGTGCCAGCAGTGTGATGGCGAACTCCTACAATGAGCAGTTCTTC.

Concerning this clone: The identical CDR3 is also encoded by other nucleotide sequences in the sample. The DNA for the CDR3 is TGCGCCAGCAGCCTTGTGGGGGGTGGATATGGCTACACCTTC. Its translation is CASSLVGGGYGYTF. The chain has TRBV5-1 and TRBJ1-2; D might be TRBD1 (5 bases). The CDR3 spans 14 residues. Between the trimmed V and J ends, which lost 4 bases and 5 bases, there was a span of 15 bases. CDR1 is SGHRS, CDR2 YFSETQ, per germline. Full variable domain (rest looked up from reference TRBV5-1 and TRBJ1-2): KAGVTQTPRYLIKTRGQQVTLSCSPISGHRSVSWYQQTPGQGLQFLFEYFSETQRNKGNFPGRFSGRQFSNSRSEMNVSTLELGDSALYLCASSLVGGGYGYTFGSGTRLTVV.

V gene TRBV30 combines with J gene TRBJ1-4; maybe TRBD1 (5 bases). CDR3 length equals 13 residues. Germline V gene data show CDR1 as GTSNPN and CDR2 as SVGIG (reference sequence). V lost 1 base to trimming and J lost 8 bases, with 11 bases between them. CDR3 loop: CAWSGTWWEKLFF. As DNA, the CDR3 is TGTGCCTGGAGTGGGACATGGTGGGAAAAACTGTTTTTT.

The chain combines TRBV4-3 with TRBJ2-3, with 13 bases identical to TRBD2. J lost 4 bases, V lost 2 bases, and 6 bases had no gene match. The CDR3 loop spans 17 amino acids. Germline V gene data show CDR1 as LGHNA and CDR2 as YSLEER. CDR3 DNA sequence: TGCGCCAGCAGCCAATATGCCGGGACTAGCGGGGCAGATACGCAGTATTTT. This translates into CASSQYAGTSGADTQYF.

The chain combines TRBV7-2 with TRBJ2-2; possible D gene TRBD1, 5 bases. Trimming cost V 1 base and J 5 bases, with 8 bases left between them. In germline, CDR1 is SGHTA, CDR2 FQGNSA. This CDR3 is built from 14 residues. The chain's CDR3 is CASSLGGRTGELFF. The CDR3 DNA sequence: TGTGCCAGCAGCTTAGGGGGCCGGACCGGGGAGCTGTTTTTT.

The chain combines TRBV5-1 with TRBJ2-1; TRBD1 is a possible D gene (5 bases). This CDR3 spans 14 amino acids. Looked up from germline, CDR1 is SGHRS and CDR2 is YFSETQ. V was shortened by 7 bases and J by 5 bases, with 16 bases between the two germline ends. The CDR3 loop is CASREQGSDNEQFF. The CDR3 DNA follows: TGCGCCAGCCGAGAGCAGGGTTCTGACAATGAGCAGTTCTTC.

For the CDR3, the DNA is TGTGCCAGCACCAATATCCGCATGACAGGACACAACGGGGAGCTGTTTTTT. It translates to CASTNIRMTGHNGELFF. The V call is TRBV27, the J call TRBJ2-2; TRBD1 might be the D (6 bases). The ends were cut back, 7 bases at V and 7 bases at J, with 25 bases in the middle. This CDR3 has 17 residues. The germline gives CDR1 MNHEY, CDR2 SMNVEV (reference sequence).

The rearrangement uses TRBV9 and TRBJ2-6; 9 nucleotides align to TRBD1. Germline CDR1 is SGDLS and CDR2 is YYNGEE. The CDR3 has 20 amino acids. The junction had 15 bases not matched to a gene; V was cut back by 2 bases and J by 3 bases. CDR3 region: CASSVVGGGQGYFGANVLTF. CDR3 DNA sequence: TGTGCCAGCAGCGTTGTCGGAGGGGGACAGGGATATTTTGGGGCCAACGTCCTGACTTTC.

The chain has TRBV29-1 and TRBJ2-7; tentative D call: TRBD2 (5 bases). The V gene lost 5 bases and the J gene lost 3 bases, with 11 bases spanning the gap. CDR1 and CDR2 (germline): SQVTM, ANQGSEA. The CDR3 is 12 residues long. For the CDR3, the DNA is TGCAGCGTTAACCCTGGAGGCTACGAGCAGTACTTC. Its protein is CSVNPGGYEQYF.

The V and J genes are TRBV27 and TRBJ1-1; D unresolved. Trimming removed 0 bases from V and 0 bases from J, with 11 bases in between. The CDR3 sequence is 16 residues long. Germline loops: CDR1 MNHEY, CDR2 SMNVEV (reference sequence). The DNA of the CDR3 is TGTGCCAGCAGTTTATCAAGATTTTCCATGAACACTGAAGCTTTCTTT. It codes for CASSLSRFSMNTEAFF.

This sequence joins TRBV6-6 and TRBJ1-2, with D perhaps TRBD1 (5 bases). This CDR3 comprises 15 residues. Between the trimmed V and J ends, which lost 6 bases and 4 bases, there was a span of 18 bases. Per the germline V gene, CDR1 is MNHNY and CDR2 is SVGAGI (reference sequence). The CDR3 is CASSRTAGTSYGYTF. Written as DNA, the CDR3 is TGTGCCAGCAGCCGGACCGCAGGGACCAGCTATGGCTACACCTTC.

The chain has TRBV11-3 and TRBJ2-7; D is perhaps TRBD1 or TRBD2 (5 bases each). CDR3 length: 13 residues. Germline loops: CDR1 SGHNT, CDR2 YENEEA. The V gene lost 5 bases and the J gene lost 0 bases, with 8 bases spanning the gap. The CDR3: CASSLGGSYEQYF. CDR3 in DNA: TGTGCCAGCAGCCTTGGGGGCTCCTACGAGCAGTACTTC.

There are a few counts of this clone. This sequence joins TRBV7-9 and TRBJ1-4, with no clear D. V was clipped by 5 bases and J by 0 bases, with 16 bases between them. CDR3 size: 17 residues. Germline V gene sequence: CDR1 SEHNR, CDR2 FQNEAQ (reference sequence). This chain's CDR3 is CASSQGLAPATNEKLFF. The DNA for the CDR3 is TGTGCCAGCAGCCAAGGTTTGGCTCCCGCAACTAATGAAAAACTGTTTTTT.

V and J are TRBV4-2 and TRBJ2-5, with 12 bases that match TRBD1. Trimming took 1 base from V and 4 from J; bases not matched to a gene: 16. The CDR3 consists of 20 residues. The germline CDR1 and CDR2 sequences are LGHNA and YNFKEQ. Written as DNA, the CDR3 is TGTGCCAGCAGCCAAGCCCGCGCCCCCCCCGGGACAGGGGGCGGAGAGACCCAGTACTTC. Its translation: CASSQARAPPGTGGGETQYF.

Comment on this clone: Within the sample, other DNA sequences also encode this same CDR3. The chain combines TRBV9 with TRBJ1-6; maybe TRBD1 (5 bases). Trimming left V 0 bases short and J 7 bases short, with 5 bases between. Looked up from germline, CDR1 is SGDLS and CDR2 is YYNGEE. CDR3 size: 13 residues. The CDR3 sequence: CASSVGGNSPLHF. The CDR3, as DNA: TGTGCCAGCAGCGTAGGGGGGAATTCACCCCTCCACTTT.